One and the same sample provided the 2 T cell receptor beta chains below, sequenced in a study of blood T cell repertoires in COVID-19. The method was immunoSEQ multiplex PCR; TCRdb's version includes in-frame clones alone and lacks a portion of them. The table has 200,000 to 250,000 clones, about 83% seen once. Sequenced material: PBMCs or T cells enriched from blood (not recorded which). The receptors stem from a middle-aged woman who had recovered from COVID-19.

This clone was seen a handful of times. The chain uses TRBV9 and TRBJ2-1; maybe TRBD2 (5 bases). Looked up from germline, CDR1 is SGDLS and CDR2 is YYNGEE. The CDR3 totals 13 residues. V was clipped by 0 bases and J by 7 bases, with 8 bases between them. Here the CDR3 reads CASSVEWRNEQFF. The CDR3 nucleotides read TGTGCCAGCAGCGTAGAGTGGAGGAATGAGCAGTTCTTC.

The chain couples TRBV27 to TRBJ2-7; D remains unclear. Germline values: CDR1 MNHEY, CDR2 SMNVEV (reference sequence). CDR3 length: 13 residues. Trimming took 3 bases from V and 0 from J, leaving 6 bases between them. The CDR3 DNA is TGTGCCAGCAGTTTCGGTTTCTCCTACGAGCAGTACTTC. It yields the protein CASSFGFSYEQYF.